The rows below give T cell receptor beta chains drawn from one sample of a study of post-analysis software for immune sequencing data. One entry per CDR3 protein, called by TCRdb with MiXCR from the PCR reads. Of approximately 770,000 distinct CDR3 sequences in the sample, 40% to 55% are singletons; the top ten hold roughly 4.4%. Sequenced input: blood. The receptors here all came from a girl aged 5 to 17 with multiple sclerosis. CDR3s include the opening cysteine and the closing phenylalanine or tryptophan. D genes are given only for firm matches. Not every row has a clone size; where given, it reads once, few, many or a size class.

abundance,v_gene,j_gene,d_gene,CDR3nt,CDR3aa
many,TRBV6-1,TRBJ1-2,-,TGTGCCAGCAGTTCGGACCCGCGAAACTATGGCTACACCTTC,CASSSDPRNYGYTF
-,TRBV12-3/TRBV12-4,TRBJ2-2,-,TGTGCCAGCAGTCCCTCGGCAGGGGCCGGGGAGCTGTTTTTT,CASSPSAGAGELFF
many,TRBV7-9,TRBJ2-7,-,TGTGCCTCCTCAAGGGGGTACGAGCAGTACTTC,CASSRGYEQYF
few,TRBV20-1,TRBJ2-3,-,TGCAGTGCTAGAGATCTGAGAGCGGGTACCACAGATACGCAGTATTTT,CSARDLRAGTTDTQYF
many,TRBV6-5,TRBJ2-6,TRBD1,TGTGCCGCAACCACACAGGGGCGGGGGGCCAACGTCCTGACTTTC,CAATTQGRGANVLTF
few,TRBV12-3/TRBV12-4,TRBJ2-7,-,TGTGCCAGCAGCGGACAGATTTTTTACGAGCAGTACTTC,CASSGQIFYEQYF
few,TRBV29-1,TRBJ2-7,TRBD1,TGCAGCGTCACCGGGACAGGGGGAACCTACGAGCAGTACTTC,CSVTGTGGTYEQYF
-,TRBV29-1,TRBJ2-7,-,TGCAGCGTTCCGAGGGGGGACAGACTTTACGAGCAGTACTTC,CSVPRGDRLYEQYF
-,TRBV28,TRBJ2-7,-,TGTGCCAGTACCGGTGGAGGGGTGAGCTACGAGCAGTACTTC,CASTGGGVSYEQYF
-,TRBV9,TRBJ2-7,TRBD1,TGTGCCAGCAGCGCCGGGGACAGCCTAAGGTACGAGCAGTACTTC,CASSAGDSLRYEQYF
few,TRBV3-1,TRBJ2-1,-,TGTGCCAGCAGCCCGAGAAAAAAGGGTCCCTCCGGCGATGAGCAGTTCTTC,CASSPRKKGPSGDEQFF
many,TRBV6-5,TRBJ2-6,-,TGTGCCAGCAGTTACGGGGGACTTAGGGCCAACGTCCTGACTTTC,CASSYGGLRANVLTF
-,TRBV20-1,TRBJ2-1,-,TGCAGTGCACCCGGGGCCACTCTAGACAATGAGCAGTTCTTC,CSAPGATLDNEQFF
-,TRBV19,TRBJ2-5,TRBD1,TGTGCCAGTAGGGCCCCAAGGGGGCGGGAGACCCAGTACTTC,CASRAPRGRETQYF
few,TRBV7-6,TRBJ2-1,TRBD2,TGTGCCAGCAGCCCGGCGACTAGCGGGGGGTTCAATGAGCAGTTCTTC,CASSPATSGGFNEQFF
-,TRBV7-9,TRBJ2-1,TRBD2,TGTGCCAGCAGCCCACGGGGGGGGGCTGGGTACAATGAGCAGTTCTTC,CASSPRGGAGYNEQFF
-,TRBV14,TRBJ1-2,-,TGTGCCAGCAGCCAAGATGGGGCCGCACATGGCTACACCTTC,CASSQDGAAHGYTF
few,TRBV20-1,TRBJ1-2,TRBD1,TGCAGTGCTAGGGCCTCCGGGACAGTCTACACCTTC,CSARASGTVYTF
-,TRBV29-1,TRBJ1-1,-,TGCAGCGTTGCGGTGGGACGGATGACGATGAACACTGAAGCTTTCTTT,CSVAVGRMTMNTEAFF
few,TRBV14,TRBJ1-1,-,TGTGCCAGCAAATCGCAGGGACGGACTGAAGCTTTCTTT,CASKSQGRTEAFF
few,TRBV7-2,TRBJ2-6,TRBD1,TGTGCCAGCAGCTGGGGGACAGGGTCTGGGGCCAACGTCCTGACTTTC,CASSWGTGSGANVLTF
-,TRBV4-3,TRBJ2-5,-,TGCGCCAGCAGCCAAGATCATTGGTGGTCAAGGGAGACCCAGTACTTC,CASSQDHWWSRETQYF
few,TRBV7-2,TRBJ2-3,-,TGTGCCAGCAGCCCCCGGGGGATCGGGACAGATACGCAGTATTTT,CASSPRGIGTDTQYF
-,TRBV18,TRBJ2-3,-,TGTGCCAGCTCACCCCAAACCACACATACAGATACGCAGTATTTT,CASSPQTTHTDTQYF
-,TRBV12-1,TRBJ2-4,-,TGTGCCAGCAGCCCGGCTCCGCCGCCCAAAAACATTCAGTACTTC,CASSPAPPPKNIQYF
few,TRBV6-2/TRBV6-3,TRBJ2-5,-,TGTGCCAGCACTAACAAGGGACAAGAGACCCAGTACTTC,CASTNKGQETQYF
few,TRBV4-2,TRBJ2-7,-,TGTGCCAGCAGCCAAGGGGACACCTCCTACGAGCAGTACTTC,CASSQGDTSYEQYF
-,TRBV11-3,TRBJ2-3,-,TGTGCCAGCAGCCCCGAACCGGGAGATACGCAGTATTTT,CASSPEPGDTQYF
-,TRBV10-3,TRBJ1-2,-,TGTGCCATCAGTGAGTCAGCAGGAGGACGGGCTAGATATGGCTACACCTTC,CAISESAGGRARYGYTF
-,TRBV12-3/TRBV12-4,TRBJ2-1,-,TGTGCCAGCACCAATACCTACAATGAGCAGTTCTTC,CASTNTYNEQFF
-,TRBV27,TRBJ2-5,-,TGTGCCAGCAGCCCTTCGTCGGGTTTTCCGGGGACCCAGTACTTC,CASSPSSGFPGTQYF
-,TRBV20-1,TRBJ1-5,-,TGCAGTGCTATCCGGGACCCTACCAATCAGCCCCAGCATTTT,CSAIRDPTNQPQHF
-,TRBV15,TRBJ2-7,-,TGTGCCACCAGCAGAGGCGGCGGGACCTACGAGCAGTACTTC,CATSRGGGTYEQYF
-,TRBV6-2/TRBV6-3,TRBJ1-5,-,TGTGCCAGCAGTTTACTCCGGGGGTTGGGTCAGCCCCAGCATTTT,CASSLLRGLGQPQHF
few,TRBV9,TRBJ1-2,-,TGTGCCAGCGGAGGGGCAGAGAATAACTATGGCTACACCTTC,CASGGAENNYGYTF
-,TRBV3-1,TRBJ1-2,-,TGTGCCAGCAGCCAAGGGCCCAGACTTAACTATGGCTACACCTTC,CASSQGPRLNYGYTF
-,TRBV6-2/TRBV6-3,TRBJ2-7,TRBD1,TGCGCCAGCAGACCTGGGACAGCTGGGGCCTACGAGCAGTACTTC,CASRPGTAGAYEQYF
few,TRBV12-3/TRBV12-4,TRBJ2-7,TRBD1,TGTGCCAGCGGATCCGGGACAGGGTCCTACGAGCAGTACTTC,CASGSGTGSYEQYF
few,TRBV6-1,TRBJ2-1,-,TGTGCCAGCATGGGGCACCTCACCCGGCTCGAGCAGTTCTTC,CASMGHLTRLEQFF
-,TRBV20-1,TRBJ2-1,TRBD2,TGCAGTGCTAGAGCTTCTAGCGGGAGGACGAGTGAGCAGTTCTTC,CSARASSGRTSEQFF
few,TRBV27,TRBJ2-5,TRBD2,TGTGCCAGCAGTTTATTTGCGGGGGTGTCGGGGGAGACCCAGTACTTC,CASSLFAGVSGETQYF
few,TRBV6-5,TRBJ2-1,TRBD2,TGTGCCAGCAGCTCCTCGTGGGGGGGTCAGTTCTTC,CASSSSWGGQFF
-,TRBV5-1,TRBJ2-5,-,TGCGCCAGCAGCCTGGTGCTGGACAGAAGAGAGACCCAGTACTTC,CASSLVLDRRETQYF
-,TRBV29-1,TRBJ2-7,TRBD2,TGCAGCGTGGGTAGCGGGAGTGACGAGCAGTACTTC,CSVGSGSDEQYF
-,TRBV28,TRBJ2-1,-,TGTGCCAGCAGCTGGGGCCCAAGCTCCTACAATGAGCAGTTCTTC,CASSWGPSSYNEQFF